The sample holds many counts of the clone carrying this TCR beta chain. Its antigen is unknown. One entry per CDR3 protein, called by TCRdb with MiXCR from the 5' RACE reads. The sample gives hundreds of thousands of distinct CDR3 sequences, around 6% of which show up once; 1.5% to 2% is in the top ten. The record originates from a study of identical twins. Study-level points and caveats: Beta out-of-frame sequences showed weaker excess sharing between twins. Twin sharing of out-of-frame TCR alpha was underestimated by models in monozygotic pairs.

Germline values: CDR1 SGHRS, CDR2 YFSETQ. V lost 8 bases to trimming and J lost 4 bases; unmatched junction nucleotides: 7. The CDR3 has 14 residues. The specimen was naive T cells sorted from blood. The gene calls are TRBV5-1 and TRBJ2-2; TRBD1 matches 8 bases. The receptor comes from a man aged 18 to 30 in good health. CDR3 sequence: CASQPGGGTGELFF. The DNA of the CDR3 is TGCGCCAGTCAACCAGGGGGCGGCACCGGGGAGCTGTTTTTT.